The clone carrying this TCR beta chain has ten or more counts. Its target is unknown. This sample is drawn from a study of T cell repertoires in cytomegalovirus infection. Study-level background: Through public TCR beta signatures, both CMV infection and matching HLA type were indicated.

Overall study results and limits: Carriers of CMV plus the relevant HLA were identified by cumulative public TCR beta family frequency. HLA-C-restricted CMV clonotypes gave the most frequent clonotype in two of eight donors.

J lost 5 bases, V lost 6 bases, and 11 bases had no gene match. Germline loops: CDR1 MNHEY, CDR2 SVGEGT. The CDR3 extends over 15 amino acids. TCRdb reprocessed the reads via MiXCR and lists one record per CDR3 protein. The sample lists approximately 500,000 distinct CDR3 sequences, about 17% seen once, with roughly a quarter in the top ten. The source material was CD8+ T cells from PBMCs. The V gene is TRBV6-2 or TRBV6-3, the J gene TRBJ2-5, with 8 bases fitting TRBD2. The sequence derives from a human donor in good health (CMV status not recorded). Some clones in this sample may be carry-over from other donors' samples. The CDR3 bases are TGTGCCAGCAGCCCCGGGGCTCGGGGGGGGGAGACCCAGTACTTC. Translating gives CASSPGARGGETQYF.